The entry below describes one T cell receptor beta chain. In the original analysis: From reference gene primer amplification, estimates of nucleated cell counts were derived. Assay: immunoSEQ multiplex PCR; the TCRdb copy retains only in-frame clones and omits some. V and J calls and clone size follow that table, whereas D and trimming were derived from the DNA. Of more than 60,000 clones in the sample, roughly 86% are singletons; the top ten hold 10%. The data originate from a study of blood T cell repertoires in COVID-19. The wider study: Collection of acute and convalescent COVID-19 samples took place in the United States, Italy and Spain.

The V gene lost 4 bases and the J gene lost 5 bases, with 15 bases spanning the gap. Germline lookup yields CDR1 SGHNT and CDR2 YYREEE (reference sequence). This CDR3 has 14 amino acids. The receptor was isolated from a man aged 60-69 years with acute or convalescent COVID-19. Specimen: peripheral blood. The chain has TRBV5-4 and TRBJ1-1, with TRBD1 as a possible D gene (5 bases). The CDR3, as DNA: TGTGCCAGCAGCCAATCAGGGAGGATAACTGAAGCTTTCTTT. It encodes CASSQSGRITEAFF.